Each of the 23 T cell receptor beta chains below was sequenced from the same sample in a study of chemoradiotherapy in HPV16-positive cancers. Data came from immunoSEQ multiplex PCR; TCRdb stores just in-frame clones and leaves some out. The table lists under 15,000 clones, around 87% of them singletons. The sample consisted of blood, taken from a patient who underwent chemoradiotherapy. The origin of the receptors is a human donor with HPV-associated anogenital cancer.

This sequence joins TRBV13 and TRBJ2-5; 8 nucleotides align to TRBD2. V was pared by 8 bases and J by 5 bases, with 10 bases of the junction left unmatched. The CDR3 is 14 amino acids. Germline assignment: CDR1 PRHDT and CDR2 FYEKMQ (reference sequence). The CDR3: CASSSGGAAETQYF. CDR3 bases: TGTGCCAGCTCGTCCGGGGGGGCCGCGGAGACCCAGTACTTC. The full variable domain, its missing parts supplied by reference TRBV13 and TRBJ2-5, is AAGVIQSPRHLIKEKRETATLKCYPIPRHDTVYWYQQGPGQDPQFLISFYEKMQSDKGSIPDRFSAQQFSDYHSELNMSSLELGDSALYFCASSSGGAAETQYFGPGTRLLVL.

This sequence joins TRBV6-5 and TRBJ1-1; the D gene is possibly TRBD1 (6 bases). The CDR3 contains 13 residues. The germline gives CDR1 MNHEY, CDR2 SVGAGI. Trimming took off 6 bases at V and 5 bases at J, with 13 bases between the two ends. For the CDR3, the DNA is TGTGCCAGCAGAGCTCGAGGGGGAACTGAAGCTTTCTTT. The encoded protein is CASRARGGTEAFF.

This chain links TRBV30 with TRBJ1-6; D is perhaps TRBD1 (5 bases). This CDR3 spans 13 amino acids. The germline CDR1 and CDR2 sequences are GTSNPN and SVGIG (reference sequence). V dropped 4 bases and J dropped 9 bases, with 13 bases sitting between them. This CDR3 reads CAWTRGGSSPLHF. CDR3 nucleotide sequence: TGTGCCTGGACTCGCGGGGGGAGTTCACCCCTCCACTTT.

This clone appeared a few times. The chain recombines TRBV19 with TRBJ1-6; no clear D. This CDR3 spans 14 amino acids. CDR1 and CDR2 (germline): LNHDA, SQIVND (reference sequence). V was shortened by 1 base and J by 8 bases, with 9 bases between the two germline ends. In DNA form, the CDR3 reads TGTGCCAGTAGTATAGGCCGGTGGGATTCACCCCTCCACTTT. The encoded protein is CASSIGRWDSPLHF.

V is TRBV6-6 and J is TRBJ2-7; D possibly uses TRBD1 or TRBD2 (6 bases each). Trimming shortened V by 2 bases and J by 4 bases, and 12 bases separated the two germline ends. Germline V gene sequence: CDR1 MNHNY, CDR2 SVGAGI (reference sequence). This CDR3 has 14 residues. CDR3 residues: CASSYPGDKYEQYF. In DNA form, the CDR3 reads TGTGCCAGCAGTTACCCGGGGGACAAGTACGAGCAGTACTTC.

This clone was seen only once. The chain carries TRBV2 and TRBJ1-1, with 9 bases matching TRBD1. V dropped 5 bases and J dropped 4; count of bases not matched to a gene: 17. This CDR3 comprises 18 residues. The germline V gene encodes CDR1 SNHLY and CDR2 FYNNEI. CDR3 bases: TGTGCCAGCAGTTCCCTGCCGGGACAGGGAATGGGAGGCACTGAAGCTTTCTTT. It translates to CASSSLPGQGMGGTEAFF.

J is TRBJ2-1 and V is TRBV20-1; D is unclear. V lost 3 bases, J lost 6 bases, and 6 bases lay in between. The germline CDR1 and CDR2 sequences are DFQATT and SNEGSKA (reference sequence). The CDR3 runs to 11 residues. CDR3: CSARSINEQFF. CDR3 in DNA: TGCAGTGCTAGGAGTATCAATGAGCAGTTCTTC.

The rearrangement joins TRBV6-1 to TRBJ2-7; 9 positions match TRBD2. This CDR3 comprises 15 residues. Germline lookup yields CDR1 MNHNS and CDR2 SASEGT. With V trimmed by 4 bases and J by 6 bases, 10 bases remained unmatched. CDR3 protein: CASSVVSAGGTEQYV. The CDR3 nucleotides read TGTGCCAGCAGTGTAGTGTCCGCGGGGGGGACCGAGCAGTACGTC.

In this sample, this clone turned up once. The gene calls are TRBV5-1 and TRBJ2-3; 7 bases align to TRBD2. CDR3 length equals 15 residues. Germline trimming cut 0 bases from V and 2 bases from J; bases unmatched to any gene: 3. Germline CDR1 and CDR2: SGHRS and YFSETQ. The CDR3 sequence is CASSLASGLTDTQYF. As DNA, the CDR3 is TGCGCCAGCAGCTTGGCTAGCGGACTCACAGATACGCAGTATTTT.

Here the CDR3 DNA reads TGTGCCAGCAGCTTAGTGAGGGGCCGGGGCTACACCTTC. As protein: CASSLVRGRGYTF. V is TRBV11-2 and J is TRBJ1-2; a weak D match, TRBD1 (5 bases). The CDR3 sequence is 13 residues long. Trimming took off 1 base at V and 8 bases at J, with 11 bases between the two ends. CDR1 SGHAT and CDR2 FQNNGV come from the germline V gene.

The V call is TRBV19, the J call TRBJ2-4; 11 nucleotides agree with TRBD1. Looked up from germline, CDR1 is LNHDA and CDR2 is SQIVND (reference sequence). The CDR3 loop spans 17 amino acids. The ends lost 0 bases at V and 6 bases at J; junction bases unmatched: 7. DNA of the CDR3: TGTGCCAGTAGTATAGAGCGACCGGGACAGGGGGGAAACATTCAGTACTTC. Protein sequence: CASSIERPGQGGNIQYF.

The V and J genes are TRBV7-2 and TRBJ2-2; 8 bases are shared with TRBD2. The junction had 5 bases not matched to a gene; V was cut back by 2 bases and J by 6 bases. The CDR3 has 15 residues. From germline, CDR1 is SGHTA and CDR2 FQGNSA. The CDR3 bases are TGTGCCAGCAGCTTAACGACTAGCGCCCCCGGGGAGCTGTTTTTT. It encodes CASSLTTSAPGELFF.

The V call is TRBV19, the J call TRBJ1-1; D unresolved. V lost 3 bases and J 1 base, leaving 18 bases between the germline ends. CDR1 is LNHDA, CDR2 SQIVND, per germline (reference sequence). The CDR3 spans 17 residues. The CDR3 protein is CASSIRRMQSSNTEAFF. The CDR3 coding sequence is TGTGCCAGTAGTATTCGTAGGATGCAGTCATCGAACACTGAAGCTTTCTTT.

This clone was seen more than once but under ten times. The CDR3 sequence is CASSHIQGPANTGELFF. The DNA of the CDR3 is TGTGCCAGCAGCCACATCCAGGGTCCCGCGAACACCGGGGAGCTGTTTTTT. The J gene is TRBJ2-2, the V gene TRBV7-8, with D perhaps matching TRBD1 (5 bases). Germline loops: CDR1 SGHVS, CDR2 FQNEAQ. The CDR3 spans 17 residues. The V end was cut by 5 bases, the J end by 0 bases, with 16 bases between.

This chain uses TRBV6-5 with TRBJ2-5; 8 bases fit TRBD1. This CDR3 has 14 residues. Losses at the gene ends were 3 bases for V and 5 bases for J; bases not matched to a gene: 5. The V gene's germline CDR1 is MNHEY and CDR2 SVGAGI. The CDR3 here is CASSYGQGGETQYF. For the CDR3, the DNA is TGTGCCAGCAGTTATGGACAGGGAGGCGAGACCCAGTACTTC.

The chain uses TRBV7-8 and TRBJ2-7; D not resolved. V lost 1 base, J lost 2 bases, and 9 bases lay in between. The CDR3 length is 14 residues. Germline V gene data show CDR1 as SGHVS and CDR2 as FQNEAQ. Here the CDR3 DNA reads TGTGCCAGCAGCTTAGTGGTCGGCCCCTACGAGCAGTACTTC. Translation: CASSLVVGPYEQYF.

The chain combines TRBV5-4 with TRBJ1-2; 7 nucleotides align to TRBD1. Trimming cost V 4 bases and J 7 bases; bases outside gene matches: 7. Germline CDR1 SGHNT, CDR2 YYREEE (reference sequence). This CDR3 spans 13 amino acids. CDR3 in DNA: TGTGCCAGCAGCCCTATAGGGACAGCTGGCTACACCTTC. It is translated as CASSPIGTAGYTF.

The count of this clone is one. V usage is TRBV7-2 and J usage is TRBJ2-7; D may match TRBD1 or TRBD2 (5 bases each). This CDR3 is built from 14 residues. Germline assignment: CDR1 SGHTA and CDR2 FQGNSA. Trimming took 4 bases from V and 2 from J, leaving 12 bases between them. This chain's CDR3 is CASSYRDGPYEQYV. The CDR3 nucleotides read TGTGCCAGCAGCTACCGGGACGGCCCCTACGAGCAGTACGTC.

The chain combines TRBV11-2 with TRBJ2-7; D gene unclear. The CDR3 consists of 11 residues. Between the trimmed V and J ends, which lost 1 base and 9 bases, there was a span of 7 bases. Per the germline V gene, CDR1 is SGHAT and CDR2 is FQNNGV. CDR3 amino acids: CASSLGSRQYF. The CDR3 DNA reads TGTGCCAGCAGCTTAGGGTCCAGGCAGTACTTC.

The chain is built from TRBV7-9 and TRBJ1-1, with a weak D call TRBD1 (6 bases). Trimming pared 1 base from V and 7 bases from J, leaving 16 bases between. Germline-derived CDR1 and CDR2 are SEHNR and FQNEAQ (reference sequence). The CDR3 has 15 residues. In nucleotides, the CDR3 is TGTGCCAGCAGCTTAGGGGGTGGGGAAGGGGGTGAAGCTTTCTTT. It yields the protein CASSLGGGEGGEAFF.

This clone came up a few times. CDR3 in DNA: TGTGCCAGCAGCCGGGGGGACGGATACTACAATGAGCAGTTCTTC. Encoded protein: CASSRGDGYYNEQFF. This rearrangement joins TRBV4-2 to TRBJ2-1; tentative D call: TRBD2 (6 bases). CDR3 length: 15 amino acids. V dropped 4 bases and J dropped 3 bases, with 13 bases sitting between them. Germline CDR1 is LGHNA and CDR2 is YNFKEQ.

This chain joins TRBV12-5 and TRBJ1-4, with a weak D call TRBD1 (6 bases). V dropped 2 bases and J dropped 7 bases, with 26 bases sitting between them. CDR1 is LGHNT, CDR2 FRNRAP, per germline. The length of the CDR3 is 19 residues. The CDR3 region is CASGLLPTGFRGGGEKLFF. Here the CDR3 DNA reads TGTGCTAGTGGTTTGCTCCCCACAGGGTTCCGTGGGGGTGGTGAAAAACTGTTTTTT.

The chain joins TRBV25-1 to TRBJ1-2; D gene ambiguous. Deletions cut 4 bases from V and 8 bases from J, with 17 bases between. The CDR3 is 14 residues long. Germline V CDR1 and CDR2: MGHDK, SYGVNS. CDR3 bases: TGTGCCAGCAGTGCGGCCTCGTGGACTGAGGGCTACACCTTC. Residues: CASSAASWTEGYTF.